Shown below are 10 T cell receptor beta chains from a single sample sequenced in a study of massively parallel sequencing of T cell beta chains. TCRdb independently ran MiXCR on the 5' RACE reads; one entry per CDR3 protein. The sample shows roughly 4,500 distinct CDR3 sequences, around 40% of them seen only once. The material sequenced was commercial RNA from peripheral blood pooled from many donors. The receptors were sampled from a pool of human donors in good health; the sample was commercial RNA pooled from many donors.

The CDR3 DNA is TGCAGTGCTAGGACTTCAGGTAGCACAGATACGCAGTATTTT. Residues: CSARTSGSTDTQYF. The rearrangement uses TRBV20-1 and TRBJ2-3; no clear D gene. V lost 3 bases and J 0 bases, leaving 10 bases between the germline ends. Germline V gene sequence: CDR1 DFQATT, CDR2 SNEGSKA (reference sequence). This CDR3 contains 14 residues.

The chain recombines TRBV6-2 or TRBV6-3 with TRBJ2-1, with a possible D match to TRBD1 (5 bases). The germline CDR1 and CDR2 sequences are MNHEY and SVGEGT. The CDR3 length is 14 residues. Trimming shortened V by 4 bases and J by 4 bases, and 11 bases separated the two germline ends. DNA of the CDR3: TGTGCCAGCAGTTCCCCTAGACAGTACAATGAGCAGTTCTTC. Translating gives CASSSPRQYNEQFF.

The sample holds a few counts of this clonotype. The chain recombines TRBV5-4 with TRBJ1-1; D gene ambiguous. CDR3 length: 13 amino acids. Germline CDR1 SGHNT, CDR2 YYREEE (reference sequence). Deletions cut 1 base from V and 6 bases from J, with 10 bases between. The CDR3 bases are TGTGCCAGCAGCTTGACAAGGGCCGCTGAAGCTTTCTTT. Protein sequence: CASSLTRAAEAFF.

In this sample, this clonotype turned up a few times. Written as DNA, the CDR3 is TGCAGCGTTGACAGGGGGTGGCAGAACACTGAAGCTTTCTTT. Amino acid sequence: CSVDRGWQNTEAFF. The rearrangement links TRBV29-1 to TRBJ1-1; 7 positions match TRBD1. Germline CDR1 is SQVTM and CDR2 is ANQGSEA. V lost 3 bases, J lost 1 base, and 5 bases stayed unmatched. The CDR3 is made up of 14 amino acids.

This sequence joins TRBV7-4 and TRBJ2-7, with D perhaps matching TRBD1 (5 bases). The germline V gene has CDR1 SGHVT and CDR2 SQSDAQ. Trimming took off 2 bases at V and 2 bases at J, with 16 bases between the two ends. This CDR3 region has 16 residues. CDR3 in amino acids: CASSLSVETATYEQYF. CDR3 sequence (DNA): TGTGCCAGCAGCTTATCAGTGGAGACAGCAACCTACGAGCAGTACTTC. The full variable domain, with the rest looked up from reference TRBV7-4 and TRBJ2-7, is GAGVSQSPRYKVAKRGRDVALRCDSISGHVTLYWYRQTLGQGSEVLTYSQSDAQRDKSGRPSGRFSAERPERSVSTLKIQRTEQGDSAVYLCASSLSVETATYEQYFGPGTRLTVT.

The genes are TRBV4-1 and TRBJ2-5; D is uncertain. Germline V gene data show CDR1 as MGHRA and CDR2 as YSYEKL. The V gene lost 1 base and the J gene lost 4 bases, with 13 bases spanning the gap. The CDR3 is made up of 15 amino acids. DNA of the CDR3: TGCGCCAGCAGCCAAGTGGTACGGACGGGAGAGACCCAGTACTTC. Protein sequence: CASSQVVRTGETQYF.

This clonotype has just a few counts. The rearrangement joins TRBV2 to TRBJ2-1, with D hard to call. There are 14 residues in the CDR3. Germline V CDR1 and CDR2: SNHLY, FYNNEI. The germline V and J ends were trimmed by 4 bases and 1 base, with 8 bases remaining between them. The DNA of the CDR3 is TGTGCCAGCAGTGGGGGTGGGTCCTACAATGAGCAGTTCTTC. Translating it yields CASSGGGSYNEQFF.

The V and J genes are TRBV5-4 and TRBJ2-1; no reliable D call. The CDR3 runs 11 residues. Germline CDR1 is SGHNT and CDR2 is YYREEE (reference sequence). V was shortened by 0 bases and J by 8 bases, with 3 bases between the two germline ends. The CDR3 region has the DNA TGTGCCAGCAGCTTGGTCGATGAGCAGTTCTTC. Its translation is CASSLVDEQFF. Drawing the rest from reference TRBV5-4 and TRBJ2-1, the complete variable domain is ETGVTQSPTHLIKTRGQQVTLRCSSQSGHNTVSWYQQALGQGPQFIFQYYREEENGRGNFPPRFSGLQFPNYSSELNVNALELDDSALYLCASSLVDEQFFGPGTRLTVL.

The chain links TRBV5-7 to TRBJ2-3, with a weak D call TRBD2 (5 bases). TRBV5-7 is labeled an ORF, and its function is uncertain. Trimming stripped 2 bases from V and 0 bases from J, with 10 bases between. The length of the CDR3 is 15 residues. The CDR3 coding sequence is TGTGCCAGCAGCTTCGTCGGGGTAAGCACAGATACGCAGTATTTT. Amino acids: CASSFVGVSTDTQYF.

The rearrangement uses TRBV6-9 and TRBJ2-1; 7 bases agree with TRBD1. Germline V gene lookup returns CDR1 MNHGY and CDR2 SVAAGI. Trimming took 2 bases from V and 5 from J; bases not matched to a gene: 6. The CDR3 loop spans 15 amino acids. The CDR3, as DNA: TGTGCCAGCAGTTATGAGGGGGCGACGAACAATGAGCAGTTCTTC. This encodes CASSYEGATNNEQFF.